Shown below are 15 T cell receptor beta chains from a single sample sequenced in a study of T-cell memory formation after mild COVID-19. TCRdb reprocessed the 5' RACE reads via MiXCR and lists one record per CDR3 protein. Here the sample spans 350,000 to 500,000 distinct CDR3 sequences, more than 15% being singletons. Sequenced sample: PBMCs or a T cell subset sorted from them (not recorded which). These receptors were obtained from a young man who had mild COVID-19 (a few samples of this study predate the infection). Cell type and time point are not known.

The chain carries TRBV12-3 or TRBV12-4 and TRBJ1-1; 7 bases match TRBD1. V was clipped by 6 bases and J by 3 bases; unmatched bases: 7. This CDR3 is built from 14 residues. This CDR3 is CASSPGRGHTEAFF. The CDR3 DNA reads TGTGCCAGCAGCCCCGGGAGGGGGCACACTGAAGCTTTCTTT.

This clonotype came up many times. The CDR3 protein is CASSFTGPDTQYF. The CDR3 DNA reads TGCGCCAGCAGCTTTACAGGGCCAGATACGCAGTATTTT. The chain carries TRBV5-1 and TRBJ2-3, with D possibly matching TRBD1 (6 bases). Germline lookup yields CDR1 SGHRS and CDR2 YFSETQ. Deletions cut 2 bases from V and 4 bases from J, with 8 bases between. The length of the CDR3 is 13 residues.

This clonotype was detected a few times. Germline is not matched at one junction end, which may reflect a read error. This chain joins TRBV10-2 and TRBJ2-1; 12 bases align to TRBD2. Germline V lookup: CDR1 WSHSY, CDR2 SAAADI. The CDR3 consists of 10 residues. CDR3 nucleotides: TGCGCCAGCGGACCTAGCGGGGGGGCGTTC. Its protein product is CASGPSGGAF.

The chain is built from TRBV6-2 or TRBV6-3 and TRBJ1-2; perhaps TRBD1 as D (6 bases). Germline CDR1 reads MNHEY; CDR2 reads SVGEGT. V shed 5 bases and J shed 3 bases, with 13 bases lying between them. The CDR3 is made up of 14 amino acids. In DNA, the CDR3 is TGTGCCAGCAGTCCCCCACAGGGCCACTATGGCTACACCTTC. Protein product: CASSPPQGHYGYTF.

The gene calls are TRBV7-2 and TRBJ2-1; 10 positions agree with TRBD2. With V trimmed by 5 bases and J by 7 bases, 14 bases remained unmatched. This CDR3 is 17 amino acids long. The V gene's germline CDR1 is SGHTA and CDR2 FQGNSA. In DNA, the CDR3 is TGTGCCAGCAGCCCGTACCGAGCGGGGGGGCCAGTTAATGAGCAGTTCTTC. It codes for CASSPYRAGGPVNEQFF.

The table lists this clonotype with many counts. V gene TRBV12-3 or TRBV12-4 combines with J gene TRBJ2-7; TRBD2 is a possible D gene (6 bases). The CDR3 runs to 14 residues. V was shortened by 3 bases and J by 0 bases, with 9 bases between the two germline ends. The CDR3 nucleotides are TGTGCCAGCAGTTTGGAGGGGAGCTCCTACGAGCAGTACTTC. As protein: CASSLEGSSYEQYF.

The rearrangement joins TRBV6-6 to TRBJ2-5; D tentatively fits TRBD1 or TRBD2 (5 bases each). Germline V CDR1 and CDR2: MNHNY, SVGAGI (reference sequence). The CDR3 contains 15 residues. Trimming took off 7 bases at V and 3 bases at J, with 18 bases between the two ends. CDR3 residues: CASTLSGTSKETQYF. As DNA, the CDR3 is TGTGCCAGCACCCTGTCGGGGACCAGTAAAGAGACCCAGTACTTC.

The chain is built from TRBV7-2 and TRBJ2-5; D is perhaps TRBD2 (5 bases). V was shortened by 2 bases and J by 2 bases, with 9 bases between the two germline ends. Germline values: CDR1 SGHTA, CDR2 FQGNSA. The CDR3 sequence is 14 residues long. CDR3 in DNA: TGTGCCAGCAGCTTATTTAGCGAGCAAGAGACCCAGTACTTC. It encodes CASSLFSEQETQYF.

This clonotype was seen many times. V gene TRBV5-1 combines with J gene TRBJ2-3; D is perhaps TRBD2 (6 bases). Looked up from germline, CDR1 is SGHRS and CDR2 is YFSETQ. The CDR3 consists of 18 residues. Trimming took 0 bases from V and 4 from J, leaving 21 bases between them. CDR3 nucleotides: TGCGCCAGCAGCTTGGACCGCGGAGTGGGGAGGATCCCAGATACGCAGTATTTT. Its translation is CASSLDRGVGRIPDTQYF. Variable domain in full (rest from reference TRBV5-1 and TRBJ2-3): KAGVTQTPRYLIKTRGQQVTLSCSPISGHRSVSWYQQTPGQGLQFLFEYFSETQRNKGNFPGRFSGRQFSNSRSEMNVSTLELGDSALYLCASSLDRGVGRIPDTQYFGPGTRLTVL.

The chain employs TRBV4-3 and TRBJ1-3, with TRBD1 as a possible D gene (5 bases). V was shortened by 0 bases and J by 3 bases, with 12 bases between the two germline ends. Germline loops: CDR1 LGHNA, CDR2 YSLEER. This CDR3 comprises 16 residues. As DNA, the CDR3 is TGCGCCAGCAGCCAAGATGGAGGGACTGTTGGAAACACCATATATTTT. Its protein is CASSQDGGTVGNTIYF.

This clonotype was observed a few times. This chain connects TRBV7-9 to TRBJ1-5; D gene ambiguous. The germline V and J ends were trimmed by 3 bases and 5 bases, with 5 bases remaining between them. CDR3 length: 12 amino acids. Per the germline V gene, CDR1 is SEHNR and CDR2 is FQNEAQ (reference sequence). The chain's CDR3 is CASSFTDQPQHF. The CDR3 region has the DNA TGTGCCAGCAGCTTTACGGATCAGCCCCAGCATTTT.

CDR3 amino acids: CASSAGPTPQYF. In nucleotides, the CDR3 is TGTGCCAGCAGTGCTGGACCGACACCGCAGTATTTT. The J gene is TRBJ2-3, the V gene TRBV25-1; D call uncertain. The ends were cut back, 4 bases at V and 10 bases at J, with 12 bases in the middle. The CDR3 is made up of 12 amino acids. CDR1 and CDR2 from the germline V gene are MGHDK and SYGVNS. Combining the CDR3 with reference TRBV25-1 and TRBJ2-3 gives the whole variable domain EADIYQTPRYLVIGTGKKITLECSQTMGHDKMYWYQQDPGMELHLIHYSYGVNSTEKGDLSSESTVSRIRTEHFPLTLESARPSHTSQYLCASSAGPTPQYFGPGTRLTVL.

This clonotype was seen only a few times. The J gene is TRBJ2-1, the V gene TRBV7-8, with 11 bases that match TRBD1. This CDR3 is 16 amino acids long. Per germline, CDR1 SGHVS and CDR2 FQNEAQ. The J segment lost 4 bases and the V segment lost 4 bases, leaving 6 bases of the junction unmatched. The CDR3 sequence: CASSSPGQGVYNEQFF. DNA for the CDR3: TGTGCCAGCAGCTCTCCGGGACAGGGGGTTTACAATGAGCAGTTCTTC. The complete variable domain, with remaining parts taken from reference TRBV7-8 and TRBJ2-1, reads GAGVSQSPRYKVAKRGQDVALRCDPISGHVSLFWYQQALGQGPEFLTYFQNEAQLDKSGLPSDRFFAERPEGSVSTLKIQRTQQEDSAVYLCASSSPGQGVYNEQFFGPGTRLTVL.

The chain carries TRBV11-2 and TRBJ2-2; the D is unclear. From germline, CDR1 is SGHAT and CDR2 FQNNGV. The V end was cut by 7 bases, the J end by 5 bases, with 5 bases between. This CDR3 is built from 11 residues. The CDR3 region has the DNA TGTGCCAGCATTTCTACCGGGGAGCTGTTTTTT. Its translation: CASISTGELFF.

The V gene is TRBV9, the J gene TRBJ2-5; D perhaps matches TRBD1 (6 bases). Between the trimmed V and J ends, which lost 4 bases and 5 bases, there was a span of 24 bases. Germline V gene data show CDR1 as SGDLS and CDR2 as YYNGEE. This CDR3 contains 17 residues. The CDR3 region has the DNA TGTGCCAGCAGCAAAACCGTGGGGGCTAAATGGTCTGAGACCCAGTACTTC. Protein sequence: CASSKTVGAKWSETQYF.